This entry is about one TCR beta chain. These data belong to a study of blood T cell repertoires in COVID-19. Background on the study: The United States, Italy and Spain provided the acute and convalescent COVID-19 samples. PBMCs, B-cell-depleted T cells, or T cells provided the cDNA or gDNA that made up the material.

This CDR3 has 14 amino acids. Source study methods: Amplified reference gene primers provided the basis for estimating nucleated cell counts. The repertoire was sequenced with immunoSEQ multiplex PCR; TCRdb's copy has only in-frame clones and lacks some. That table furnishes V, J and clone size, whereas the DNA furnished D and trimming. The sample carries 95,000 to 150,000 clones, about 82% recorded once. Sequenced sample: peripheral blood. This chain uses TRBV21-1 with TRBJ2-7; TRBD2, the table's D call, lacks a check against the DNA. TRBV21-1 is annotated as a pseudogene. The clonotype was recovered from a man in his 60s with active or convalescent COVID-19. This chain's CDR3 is CASSTGLAGVEQYF. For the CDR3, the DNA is TGTGCCAGCAGCACCGGACTAGCGGGAGTCGAGCAGTACTTC.